One sample yielded the 14 T cell receptor beta chains listed below, sequenced in a study of CD8+CD57+ T cells in acquired aplastic anemia. TCR beta VDJ and CDR3 profiles were obtained from a genomic DNA template. Each CDR3 protein gets one entry after TCRdb re-called the reads with MiXCR. The data show about 240,000 distinct CDR3 sequences, around half seen once. Patients picked for sequencing had shown CD8+CD57+ cell expansion detected by flow cytometry. Sample: sorted CD4+, CD8+, or CD8+CD57+ T cells (not recorded which) from PBMCs. The receptors were gathered from a human donor with aplastic anemia.

This clonotype showed up many times. The genes are TRBV6-5 and TRBJ1-6, with 8 bases fitting TRBD1. Per the germline V gene, CDR1 is MNHEY and CDR2 is SVGAGI. V lost 5 bases to trimming and J lost 2 bases; unmatched junction nucleotides: 5. The CDR3 length is 16 residues. The CDR3 DNA follows: TGTGCCAGCAGTGCGCTGGGACAGGCCTATAATTCACCCCTCCACTTT. Translation: CASSALGQAYNSPLHF.

The chain has TRBV6-2 or TRBV6-3 and TRBJ1-2; the D is unclear. The V end was cut by 0 bases, the J end by 8 bases, with 13 bases between. Looked up from germline, CDR1 is MNHEY and CDR2 is SVGEGT. The CDR3 loop spans 14 amino acids. CDR3 region: CASSYSDSGRGYTF. CDR3 in DNA: TGTGCCAGCAGTTACTCGGACTCCGGGCGAGGCTACACCTTC.

This clonotype has a count of ten or more. The rearrangement joins TRBV20-1 to TRBJ1-1, with a weak D call TRBD1 (5 bases). The CDR3 extends over 21 amino acids. CDR1 DFQATT and CDR2 SNEGSKA come from the germline V gene (reference sequence). The V end was cut by 4 bases, the J end by 0 bases, with 33 bases between. The CDR3 sequence: CSAILGTGTLLLGQLNTEAFF. Here the CDR3 DNA reads TGCAGTGCTATTCTGGGTACCGGGACGCTCTTACTAGGACAACTGAACACTGAAGCTTTCTTT.

This clonotype showed up just a few times. The junction and the germline gene differ at one end; a read error may be behind it. The rearrangement joins TRBV2 to TRBJ1-2; D is possibly TRBD1 (6 bases). Per the germline V gene, CDR1 is SNHLY and CDR2 is FYNNEI. The CDR3 consists of 14 residues. The CDR3 DNA sequence: TGTGCCAGCAAGGGAGGGGGTTCCAACTGTGGCTACACCTTC. Translated: CASKGGGSNCGYTF.

The chain joins TRBV9 to TRBJ1-1; 7 bases fit TRBD1. There are 14 residues in the CDR3. J was trimmed by 5 bases and V by 0 bases; bases with no gene match: 4. CDR1 is SGDLS and CDR2 is YYNGEE in the germline V gene. As DNA, the CDR3 is TGTGCCAGCAGCGTAGAGGGGGCGAGGACTGAAGCTTTCTTT. This gives the protein CASSVEGARTEAFF.

Concerning this clonotype itself: One junction end does not reproduce the germline sequence, and a read error may be involved. The CDR3 nucleotides are TGTGCTAGCAGCCCAGGGACTGGGGCATACAATGAGCAGTATTTT. The encoded protein is CASSPGTGAYNEQYF. The V gene is TRBV7-7, the J gene TRBJ2-3, with D possibly matching TRBD2 (6 bases). CDR1 and CDR2 from the germline V gene are SSHAT and FNYEAQ (reference sequence). CDR3 length equals 15 residues.

This clonotype came up once. The rearrangement links TRBV7-2 to TRBJ2-1; 13 nucleotides align to TRBD2. Trimming cost V 5 bases and J 3 bases; bases outside gene matches: 7. Looked up from germline, CDR1 is SGHTA and CDR2 is FQGNSA. The CDR3 is made up of 17 amino acids. CDR3 coding DNA: TGTGCCAGCAGCCAATGGACTAGCGGGAGATTCTACAATGAGCAGTTCTTC. This translates into CASSQWTSGRFYNEQFF.

The chain joins TRBV6-2 or TRBV6-3 to TRBJ2-4; D might be TRBD1 (6 bases). CDR3 size: 14 residues. The V gene's germline CDR1 is MNHEY and CDR2 SVGEGT. The V and J ends lost 8 bases and 3 bases respectively, with 14 bases between them. Written as DNA, the CDR3 is TGTGCCAGCGACCCAGGGGATGGCAAAAACATTCAGTACTTC. Amino acids: CASDPGDGKNIQYF.

This clonotype was counted at least ten times. CDR3 DNA sequence: TGTGCCAGCAGCTTCATGCGGATTCAAGAGACCCAGTACTTC. Amino acids: CASSFMRIQETQYF. V gene TRBV5-6 combines with J gene TRBJ2-5; D ambiguous. This CDR3 is 14 amino acids long. From germline, CDR1 is SGHDT and CDR2 YYEEEE. Trimming removed 2 bases from V and 2 bases from J, with 10 bases in between.

Turning to this clonotype: This may be a read error: a much more frequent sequence differs by one nucleotide. The chain uses TRBV7-2 and TRBJ2-7, with D possibly being TRBD1 (5 bases). Germline CDR1 is SGHTA and CDR2 is FQGNSA. This CDR3 is 14 amino acids long. V was cut by 5 bases and J by 0 bases, with 11 bases left in between. The CDR3 sequence is CASSQGPTSYEQYF. The DNA of the CDR3 is TGTGCCAGCAGCCAGGGCCCGACCTCCTACGAGCAGTACTTC.

The genes are TRBV5-6 and TRBJ1-6, with a possible D match to TRBD1 (5 bases). Germline-derived CDR1 and CDR2 are SGHDT and YYEEEE. The CDR3 length is 14 residues. Trimming removed 0 bases at V and 9 bases at J, with 10 bases between. The CDR3 loop reads CASSLAGFRSPLHF. In nucleotides, the CDR3 is TGTGCCAGCAGCTTGGCAGGGTTCCGTTCACCCCTCCACTTT.

This clonotype came up many times. The chain combines TRBV6-1 with TRBJ2-7, with 11 positions matching TRBD2. Germline CDR1 and CDR2: MNHNS and SASEGT. J was trimmed by 6 bases and V by 2 bases; bases with no gene match: 6. The length of the CDR3 is 15 residues. CDR3: CASSERRTSGLEQYF. The CDR3 DNA follows: TGTGCCAGCAGTGAACGGAGGACTAGCGGGCTCGAGCAGTACTTC.

This chain joins TRBV4-2 and TRBJ2-3; D is unclear. CDR1 LGHNA and CDR2 YNFKEQ come from the germline V gene. Trimming left V 5 bases short and J 5 bases short, with 14 bases between. This CDR3 has 14 amino acids. The CDR3 here is CASSELVGLDTQYF. Written as DNA, the CDR3 is TGTGCCAGCAGCGAGCTAGTCGGATTAGATACGCAGTATTTT.

This clonotype was seen many times. The chain joins TRBV7-9 to TRBJ1-5; D not certain. Trimming took 1 base from V and 8 from J, leaving 12 bases between them. This CDR3 comprises 14 residues. Germline V lookup: CDR1 SEHNR, CDR2 FQNEAQ (reference sequence). The CDR3 DNA is TGTGCCAGCAGCTTAGTTGGGTTGAGCGAGCCCCAGCATTTT. This translates into CASSLVGLSEPQHF.